This TCR beta chain was recovered during a study of TIL therapy for anti-PD-1-resistant metastatic lung cancer. Notes on the study in general: Treatment-naive, never-smoker and oncogene-addicted patients were overrepresented in this highly selected cohort.

The immunoSEQ assay was v3. Assay: immunoSEQ multiplex PCR; the TCRdb copy retains only in-frame clones and omits some. The data show 9,500 to 15,000 clones, 58% seen once. V lost 4 bases, J lost 7 bases, and 11 bases lay in between. Looked up from germline, CDR1 is LGHDT and CDR2 is YNNKEL (reference sequence). The CDR3 is 13 residues long. This clone occurred a few times. Its cognate antigen is unknown. This sample's time point: pre-treatment sample, taken before nivolumab and TIL therapy. Most excised metastases sampled were pleural nodules or supraclavicular lymph nodes. Sequences were derived from tumor tissue, sampled at baseline. This TCR derives from a person between 25 and 79 years old with non-small cell lung cancer. This sequence joins TRBV3-1 (or the pseudogene TRBV3-2) and TRBJ2-1; D is unclear. CDR3 DNA sequence: TGTGCCAGCAGCCTTTCCGGCCCTAATGAGCAGTTCTTC. It translates to CASSLSGPNEQFF.